Listed below are T cell receptor beta chains from one sample, sequenced in a study of chemoradiotherapy in HPV16-positive cancers. Repertoires were generated with immunoSEQ multiplex PCR, while TCRdb's copy carries only in-frame clones and drops some. The profile shows 30,000 to 35,000 clones, about 80% of them singletons. The specimen comprised blood, sampled from a patient who underwent chemoradiotherapy. The receptors derive from a human donor with HPV-associated anogenital cancer. The CDR3 runs from the conserved cysteine through the conserved F or W. The D gene is left open where the match is weak. Only some rows state a clone size, as once, few, many or a class for expanded clones.

d_call,clone_size,v_call,j_call,cdr3_aa,cdr3_nt
.,.,TRBV11-2,TRBJ2-7,CASSLTGRLEQYF,TGTGCCAGCAGCTTGACGGGGCGGCTCGAGCAGTACTTC
TRBD1,.,TRBV7-9,TRBJ1-1,CASSITGEAEAFF,TGTGCCAGCAGCATTACAGGGGAGGCTGAAGCTTTCTTT
TRBD1,once,TRBV12-5,TRBJ1-1,CASANDRVLTMMNTEAFF,TGTGCTAGTGCCAATGACAGGGTACTCACCATGATGAACACTGAAGCTTTCTTT
.,once,TRBV29-1,TRBJ1-1,CSVGLLTEAFF,TGCAGCGTTGGTCTTTTGACTGAAGCTTTCTTT
.,few,TRBV4-1,TRBJ1-3,CASSQGQVRNTIYF,TGCGCCAGCAGCCAAGGCCAGGTGAGGAACACCATATATTTT
.,.,TRBV29-1,TRBJ2-1,CSAYVGASGEQFF,TGCAGTGCTTACGTTGGGGCAAGTGGTGAGCAGTTCTTC
.,.,TRBV4-2,TRBJ2-7,CASSPGVGEQYF,TGTGCCAGCAGCCCCGGCGTCGGGGAGCAGTACTTC
.,.,TRBV5-6,TRBJ2-5,CASSLSPGEQYF,TGTGCCAGCAGCTTGTCACCGGGGGAGCAGTACTTC
TRBD2,.,TRBV5-4,TRBJ2-2,CASSLAGANTGELFF,TGTGCCAGCAGTCTCGCGGGGGCGAACACCGGGGAGCTGTTTTTT
.,.,TRBV9,TRBJ1-3,CASSVDSGGLFSGNTIYF,TGTGCCAGCAGCGTAGATTCGGGAGGACTATTCTCTGGAAACACCATATATTTT
.,.,TRBV7-9,TRBJ2-5,CASSRGFQETQYF,TGTGCCAGCAGCAGGGGATTCCAAGAGACCCAGTACTTC
.,.,TRBV6-1,TRBJ1-1,CASSEGLGSGTEAFF,TGTGCCAGCAGTGAAGGTTTAGGTTCGGGCACTGAAGCTTTCTTT
.,.,TRBV7-9,TRBJ1-3,CASSSLDRGRGCF,TGTGCCAGCAGCTCACTGGATCGGGGCAGGGGATGTTTT
.,.,TRBV11-3,TRBJ2-7,CASSLDSGEQYF,TGTGCCAGCAGCTTAGATTCGGGGGAGCAGTACTTC
.,.,TRBV7-8,TRBJ2-7,CASRRTQGSSYEQYF,TGTGCCAGCAGACGTACCCAAGGTAGCTCCTACGAGCAGTACTTC
.,.,TRBV5-1,TRBJ1-6,CASSLVPASSPLHF,TGCGCCAGCAGCTTGGTACCAGCTAGTTCACCCCTCCACTTT
.,.,TRBV5-6,TRBJ2-2,CASSLGQSTGELFF,TGTGCCAGCAGCCTAGGACAGTCCACCGGGGAGCTGTTTTTT
TRBD2,few,TRBV7-9,TRBJ2-2,CASTSGLAKTGELFF,TGTGCCAGCACCTCGGGACTAGCGAAGACCGGGGAGCTGTTTTTT
.,.,TRBV9,TRBJ2-1,CASSVSGPDEQFF,TGTGCCAGCAGCGTTTCGGGACCCGATGAGCAGTTCTTC
.,.,TRBV11-3,TRBJ2-3,CASSLGRGKPDTQYF,TGTGCCAGCAGCTTAGGGCGGGGAAAGCCAGATACGCAGTATTTT
TRBD2,.,TRBV7-8,TRBJ2-7,CASSLLAGSYEQYF,TGTGCCAGCAGCTTACTAGCGGGGTCCTACGAGCAGTACTTC
.,once,TRBV7-8,TRBJ2-3,CASSLDRGRDTQYF,TGTGCCAGCAGCCTAGATAGGGGCCGAGATACGCAGTATTTT
.,.,TRBV20-1,TRBJ2-7,CSARQRGEQYF,TGCAGTGCTAGACAGAGGGGAGAGCAGTACTTC
.,.,TRBV19,TRBJ1-3,CASRTYTGGSEENTIYF,TGTGCCAGCAGAACCTATACTGGAGGATCGGAGGAAAACACCATATATTTT
.,.,TRBV6-4,TRBJ2-2,CASSEGTGELFF,TGTGCCAGCAGTGAAGGGACCGGGGAGCTGTTTTTT
TRBD1,.,TRBV29-1,TRBJ1-1,CSVQGAGEAFF,TGCAGCGTGCAGGGGGCCGGTGAAGCTTTCTTT
.,.,TRBV5-1,TRBJ2-3,CASSFEGEDTQYF,TGCGCCAGCAGCTTTGAAGGCGAAGATACGCAGTATTTT
.,.,TRBV29-1,TRBJ1-2,CSASHGYGYTF,TGCAGCGCATCCCATGGTTATGGCTACACCTTC
.,.,TRBV10-3,TRBJ1-3,CAISESEYSSGNTIYF,TGTGCCATCAGTGAGTCGGAGTATAGCTCTGGAAACACCATATATTTT
TRBD1,.,TRBV7-8,TRBJ2-1,CASGARDSSYNEQFF,TGTGCCAGCGGTGCGAGGGACAGCTCCTACAATGAGCAGTTCTTC
.,.,TRBV4-1,TRBJ2-5,CASSQDRVTETQYF,TGCGCCAGCAGCCAAGACAGGGTAACAGAGACCCAGTACTTC
.,.,TRBV6-5,TRBJ2-7,CASIQGGSYEQYF,TGTGCCAGCATTCAGGGTGGCTCCTACGAGCAGTACTTC
.,.,TRBV7-3,TRBJ1-2,CASSLGYGTQYGYTF,TGTGCCAGCAGCTTAGGGTACGGGACACAGTATGGCTACACCTTC
.,once,TRBV29-1,TRBJ2-1,CSVEGVGNEQFF,TGCAGCGTTGAGGGTGTTGGGAATGAGCAGTTCTTC
.,once,TRBV10-3,TRBJ1-1,CAIISAGGTEAFF,TGTGCCATCATTTCGGCGGGTGGCACTGAAGCTTTCTTT
.,.,TRBV25-1,TRBJ1-4,CASSEVGEKLFF,TGTGCCAGCAGTGAAGTTGGTGAAAAACTGTTTTTT
TRBD2,few,TRBV7-2,TRBJ2-5,CASSLGGTSGGLQETQYF,TGTGCCAGCAGCTTAGGGGGGACTAGCGGGGGCCTTCAAGAGACCCAGTACTTC
.,.,TRBV9,TRBJ2-3,CASSPSGTDTQYF,TGTGCCAGCAGCCCCTCGGGCACAGATACGCAGTATTTT
.,few,TRBV7-9,TRBJ2-7,CATRLRDEQYF,TGTGCCACCAGACTCCGGGACGAGCAGTACTTC
.,once,TRBV18,TRBJ2-3,CASSPLPVAVITDTQYF,TGTGCCAGCTCACCCCTCCCGGTAGCGGTGATCACAGATACGCAGTATTTT
TRBD1,.,TRBV5-4,TRBJ2-3,CASSLGQGRDTQYF,TGTGCCAGCAGCTTAGGACAGGGGAGGGATACGCAGTATTTT
.,.,TRBV6-5,TRBJ2-5,CASSFRDSIPQETQYF,TGTGCCAGCAGTTTTCGGGACTCCATTCCCCAAGAGACCCAGTACTTC
.,.,TRBV7-3,TRBJ2-3,CASSPMGRDTDTQYF,TGTGCCAGCAGCCCTATGGGTCGGGACACAGATACGCAGTATTTT
.,few,TRBV10-2,TRBJ2-1,CASSVWGNEQFF,TGCGCCAGCAGTGTATGGGGGAATGAGCAGTTCTTC
TRBD1,.,TRBV2,TRBJ1-3,CASSEARTGANSGNTIYF,TGTGCCAGCAGTGAAGCGCGGACAGGCGCAAACTCTGGAAACACCATATATTTT
.,.,TRBV27,TRBJ1-5,CASSRNDRSPNQPQHF,TGTGCCAGCAGCCGGAACGACAGAAGCCCCAATCAGCCCCAGCATTTT
.,.,TRBV9,TRBJ1-1,CASSTYQGTEAFF,TGTGCCAGCAGCACCTATCAGGGGACTGAAGCTTTCTTT
.,.,TRBV5-5,TRBJ1-2,CASSIDISNYGYTF,TGTGCCAGCAGCATCGACATATCTAACTATGGCTACACCTTC
.,few,TRBV4-2,TRBJ2-7,CASSQDLHYEQYF,TGTGCCAGCAGCCAAGATCTGCACTACGAGCAGTACTTC
TRBD2,.,TRBV7-7,TRBJ2-3,CASSRLATDTQYF,TGTGCCAGCAGCCGACTAGCGACCGATACGCAGTATTTT
TRBD1,.,TRBV20-1,TRBJ2-7,CSPGQGEEQYF,TGCAGTCCCGGACAGGGAGAGGAGCAGTACTTC
.,few,TRBV5-6,TRBJ1-2,CASSLGQGGTF,TGTGCCAGCAGCTTGGGGCAGGGAGGAACCTTC
TRBD2,.,TRBV6-5,TRBJ2-5,CATRGVEETQYF,TGTGCCACTCGGGGGGTAGAGGAGACCCAGTACTTC
.,.,TRBV11-2,TRBJ1-5,CASSFRSGQSNQPQHF,TGTGCCAGCAGCTTCAGAAGCGGACAGAGCAATCAGCCCCAGCATTTT